One and the same sample provided the 23 T cell receptor beta chains below, sequenced in a study of CD8 T cells in ankylosing spondylitis. MiXCR, applied by TCRdb to the 5' RACE reads, yields one record per CDR3 protein. The sample shows approximately 550,000 distinct CDR3 sequences, roughly an eighth of them seen only once. Which antigens these TCRs recognize remains unknown. General study results and limits: Fewer than 10 highly homologous variants formed a TCR beta motif that appeared characteristic of ankylosing spondylitis blood.

Sequenced input: blood, either unsorted or a sorted T cell fraction (not recorded which). These receptors originate from a male donor with ankylosing spondylitis.

The chain links TRBV5-1 to TRBJ1-1, with a weak D call TRBD1 (5 bases). Germline V lookup: CDR1 SGHRS, CDR2 YFSETQ. CDR3 length: 15 amino acids. V lost 0 bases to trimming and J lost 3 bases, with 12 bases between them. CDR3 sequence (DNA): TGCGCCAGCAGCTTGGATGGGGGTGGGGACACTGAAGCTTTCTTT. Translated, it gives CASSLDGGGDTEAFF.

J is TRBJ2-1 and V is TRBV30, with TRBD2 identical over 7 bases. The length of the CDR3 is 13 residues. Germline V CDR1 and CDR2: GTSNPN, SVGIG (reference sequence). V was clipped by 4 bases and J by 9 bases; unmatched bases: 9. The CDR3 DNA reads TGTGCCTGGAATCTTCTAGCGGCTTCTGAGCAGTTCTTC. It yields the protein CAWNLLAASEQFF. The whole variable domain, remainder taken from reference TRBV30 and TRBJ2-1, is SQTIHQWPATLVQPVGSPLSLECTVEGTSNPNLYWYRQAAGRGLQLLFYSVGIGQISSEVPQNLSASRPQDRQFILSSKKLLLSDSGFYLCAWNLLAASEQFFGPGTRLTVL.

The chain combines TRBV7-9 with TRBJ2-3; 10 bases agree with TRBD2. There are 16 residues in the CDR3. Germline loops: CDR1 SEHNR, CDR2 FQNEAQ (reference sequence). The V segment lost 5 bases and the J segment 5 bases; nucleotides outside the gene matches: 10. The CDR3 loop is CASSPRPGLAKDTQYF. CDR3 bases: TGTGCCAGCAGCCCGAGACCGGGACTAGCGAAAGATACGCAGTATTTT.

This rearrangement joins TRBV5-5 to TRBJ2-7, with D possibly being TRBD1 (6 bases). From germline, CDR1 is SGHKS and CDR2 YYEKEE (reference sequence). The CDR3 totals 13 residues. With 4 bases removed from V and 6 bases from J, the gap between germline ends came to 14 bases. CDR3 in amino acids: CASSPGALSEQYF. The CDR3 DNA is TGTGCCAGCAGCCCAGGGGCATTGAGCGAGCAGTACTTC.

This clonotype was seen a few times. The chain links TRBV21-1 to TRBJ1-6; the table's TRBD1 call for D was not verified on the DNA. TRBV21-1 is noted as a pseudogene. The CDR3 totals 19 residues. CDR3 loop: CASSKVGGSGSSYNSPLHF. The CDR3 DNA follows: TGTGCCAGCAGCAAAGTGGGGGGTTCAGGGAGCTCCTATAATTCACCCCTCCACTTT.

The chain combines TRBV25-1 with TRBJ1-5; 8 bases map to TRBD1. J was trimmed by 3 bases and V by 4 bases; bases with no gene match: 2. Germline V gene sequence: CDR1 MGHDK, CDR2 SYGVNS. The CDR3 consists of 14 residues. The CDR3 region is CASSVTGANQPQHF. CDR3 nucleotides: TGTGCCAGCAGTGTGACAGGGGCCAATCAGCCCCAGCATTTT.

Here the CDR3 DNA reads TGTGCCAGCACCCCCGACTGGAACACTGAAGCTTTCTTT. Its translation: CASTPDWNTEAFF. V gene TRBV7-9 combines with J gene TRBJ1-1; D is ambiguous. There are 13 residues in the CDR3. Trimming pared 7 bases from V and 1 base from J, leaving 10 bases between. Germline CDR1 is SEHNR and CDR2 is FQNEAQ (reference sequence).

In its sample, this clonotype was seen many times. V and J are TRBV6-1 and TRBJ2-7; TRBD2 agrees at 10 bases. Germline V gene sequence: CDR1 MNHNS, CDR2 SASEGT. After removal of 5 bases from V and 6 bases from J, the junction contained 7 bases not matched to a gene. This CDR3 comprises 14 residues. CDR3 in amino acids: CASSLAGDTLEQYV. CDR3 nucleotides: TGTGCCAGCAGTCTAGCGGGAGACACGCTCGAGCAGTACGTC.

V usage is TRBV3-1 and J usage is TRBJ1-1; perhaps TRBD1 as D (5 bases). The CDR3 consists of 16 residues. The V gene's germline CDR1 is LGHDT and CDR2 YNNKEL (reference sequence). Trimming took off 1 base at V and 2 bases at J, with 14 bases between the two ends. CDR3 nucleotides: TGTGCCAGCAGCCAAGGAACAGGACTTGCCAACACTGAAGCTTTCTTT. It encodes CASSQGTGLANTEAFF.

The chain joins TRBV4-2 to TRBJ1-1; 10 bases are a match to TRBD1. The germline V gene encodes CDR1 LGHNA and CDR2 YNFKEQ. V lost 4 bases and J lost 4; bases outside the gene matches: 9. This CDR3 has 16 amino acids. CDR3 in DNA: TGTGCCAGCAGCCTCCTATCGGGACAGGGGATCACTGAAGCTTTCTTT. As protein: CASSLLSGQGITEAFF.

At least ten counts were recorded for this clonotype. The chain recombines TRBV20-1 with TRBJ2-2; D gene ambiguous. This CDR3 region has 14 residues. The V end lost 0 bases, the J end lost 1 base, and 6 bases lay between the germline ends. Per the germline V gene, CDR1 is DFQATT and CDR2 is SNEGSKA (reference sequence). The CDR3 spells CSAREPGNTGELFF. DNA for the CDR3: TGCAGTGCTAGAGAACCAGGGAACACCGGGGAGCTGTTTTTT.

Many counts were recorded for this clonotype. This sequence joins TRBV7-2 and TRBJ2-1; D possibly corresponds to TRBD1 (6 bases). Germline CDR1 and CDR2: SGHTA and FQGNSA. V gave up 1 base and J gave up 5 bases, with 15 bases separating them. This CDR3 is 16 amino acids long. The DNA for the CDR3 is TGTGCCAGCAGCTTAGGAGGGGCAGGGGTTAACAATGAGCAGTTCTTC. Translation gives CASSLGGAGVNNEQFF.

The rearrangement uses TRBV7-9 and TRBJ2-1, with TRBD2 matching over 8 bases. The CDR3 runs to 15 residues. The V and J ends lost 5 bases and 6 bases, in that order; junction bases with no gene match: 9. Germline V CDR1 and CDR2: SEHNR, FQNEAQ (reference sequence). The CDR3 region has the DNA TGTGCCAGCAGCCCCACCGGGGGGGGGCGCAATGAGCAGTTCTTC. This codes for CASSPTGGGRNEQFF.

The sample holds a few counts of this clonotype. The chain has TRBV5-6 and TRBJ2-1; TRBD2 aligns across 9 bases. J lost 8 bases, V lost 3 bases, and 9 bases had no gene match. Germline V gene data show CDR1 as SGHDT and CDR2 as YYEEEE. The CDR3 runs to 15 residues. CDR3 residues: CASSSGTSNRDEQFF. The CDR3 coding sequence is TGTGCCAGCAGCTCGGGGACTAGCAACAGGGATGAGCAGTTCTTC.

This clonotype was detected many times. The rearrangement uses TRBV5-1 and TRBJ2-1; 10 bases fit TRBD2. Trimming removed 4 bases from V and 10 bases from J; junction bases left unmatched: 8. CDR1 SGHRS and CDR2 YFSETQ come from the germline V gene. The CDR3 totals 14 residues. In DNA, the CDR3 is TGCGCCAGCAGCGTGGACCTAGCGGGAGCCGAGCAGTTCTTC. It codes for CASSVDLAGAEQFF.

The rearrangement links TRBV14 to TRBJ1-1; D is possibly TRBD1 (5 bases). CDR1 and CDR2 from the germline V gene are SGHDN and FVKESK. The CDR3 consists of 13 residues. Trimming took 3 bases from V and 7 from J, leaving 12 bases between them. CDR3 bases: TGTGCCAGCAGCCACGCGAGGGGAGATGAAGCTTTCTTT. Its translation: CASSHARGDEAFF.

This clonotype was picked up many times. J is TRBJ2-1 and V is TRBV7-2; weak D call: TRBD2 (5 bases). CDR3 length: 14 residues. In germline, CDR1 is SGHTA, CDR2 FQGNSA. The V and J ends lost 1 base and 9 bases respectively, with 13 bases between them. Written as DNA, the CDR3 is TGTGCCAGCAGCTTAGGTGCGGAGAGGGCTGAGCAGTTCTTC. Protein product: CASSLGAERAEQFF. Full variable domain (missing parts from reference TRBV7-2 and TRBJ2-1): GAGVSQSPSNKVTEKGKDVELRCDPISGHTALYWYRQSLGQGLEFLIYFQGNSAPDKSGLPSDRFSAERTGGSVSTLTIQRTQQEDSAVYLCASSLGAERAEQFFGPGTRLTVL.

The chain employs TRBV5-1 and TRBJ2-2; D may be TRBD2 (6 bases). Trimming removed 6 bases from V and 2 bases from J, with 11 bases in between. Germline V gene sequence: CDR1 SGHRS, CDR2 YFSETQ. CDR3 length: 14 residues. As DNA, the CDR3 is TGCGCCAGCATTCGGGACTCTAACACCGGGGAGCTGTTTTTT. Translating gives CASIRDSNTGELFF.

This chain uses TRBV12-3 or TRBV12-4 with TRBJ2-1; 12 nucleotides agree with TRBD2. V dropped 5 bases and J dropped 0; count of bases not matched to a gene: 8. The CDR3 spans 18 residues. In nucleotides, the CDR3 is TGTGCCAGCAGTCCCGGGACTAGCGGGTTAAGCTCCTACAATGAGCAGTTCTTC. Translating it yields CASSPGTSGLSSYNEQFF.

This clonotype has a handful of counts. The rearrangement links TRBV5-1 to TRBJ1-1; D gene ambiguous. Per the germline V gene, CDR1 is SGHRS and CDR2 is YFSETQ. The CDR3 loop spans 15 amino acids. V was cut by 4 bases and J by 1 base, with 14 bases left in between. CDR3: CASSHRQNSNTEAFF. The CDR3, as DNA: TGCGCCAGCAGCCACAGACAAAACTCGAACACTGAAGCTTTCTTT. The whole variable domain, filled in from reference TRBV5-1 and TRBJ1-1, reads KAGVTQTPRYLIKTRGQQVTLSCSPISGHRSVSWYQQTPGQGLQFLFEYFSETQRNKGNFPGRFSGRQFSNSRSEMNVSTLELGDSALYLCASSHRQNSNTEAFFGQGTRLTVV.

This clonotype was counted many times. This sequence joins TRBV5-1 and TRBJ2-7; 8 bases are shared with TRBD2. This CDR3 region has 14 residues. In germline, CDR1 is SGHRS, CDR2 YFSETQ. Trimming cost V 9 bases and J 3 bases; bases outside gene matches: 11. CDR3 bases: TGCGCCATCCCGGGAGGGCCATCGGTCTACGAGCAGTACGTC. It codes for CAIPGGPSVYEQYV.

In its sample, this clonotype was seen a few times. CDR3 amino acids: CSAPFDRGSTDTQYF. As DNA, the CDR3 is TGCAGTGCTCCTTTTGACAGGGGAAGCACAGATACGCAGTATTTT. The chain has TRBV20-1 and TRBJ2-3; 8 nucleotides match TRBD1. Trimming took 5 bases from V and 0 from J; bases not matched to a gene: 7. The germline CDR1 and CDR2 sequences are DFQATT and SNEGSKA (reference sequence). The CDR3 runs 15 residues.

The chain has TRBV15 and TRBJ2-5; 11 bases are shared with TRBD2. The J segment lost 5 bases and the V segment lost 0 bases, leaving 8 bases of the junction unmatched. The CDR3 loop spans 17 amino acids. Germline-derived CDR1 and CDR2 are LNHNV and YYDKDF (reference sequence). This chain's CDR3 is CATSRDTRLAGFETQYF. The CDR3 region has the DNA TGTGCCACCAGCAGAGATACCCGACTAGCGGGATTCGAGACCCAGTACTTC.